This record covers a single T cell receptor beta chain. Its cognate antigen is unknown. Method: immunoSEQ multiplex PCR; TCRdb's copy keeps in-frame clones and lacks some. The table lists 250,000 or so clones, more than 80% of them singletons, with 0.5% to 0.65% in the top ten. These data belong to a study of T cell responses to AZD1222 COVID-19 vaccine. Whole-study context: Second doses that came at about 4 or about 12 weeks were put together.

Whole-study findings and limits: In a largely white British group with more females than males, clonal diversity was possibly underestimated. Vaccination with two AZD1222 doses was followed by a rise in Spike-specific TCR breadth and depth. Nearly half of spike-specific TCRs reportedly target variant regions that are unmutated in the B.1.351 and B.1.1.7 variants.

The germline V gene encodes CDR1 MNHEY and CDR2 SVGAGI. The junction had 8 bases not matched to a gene; V was cut back by 6 bases and J by 6 bases. This CDR3 is 13 amino acids long. The input for sequencing was peripheral blood, taken on day 0 of AZD1222 vaccination. The J gene is TRBJ2-7, the V gene TRBV6-5; 7 positions match TRBD2. This TCR was sampled from an adult in good health. The CDR3 DNA reads TGTGCCAGCAGAGGCGGGAGAGGTCGCGAGCAGTACTTC. Translated: CASRGGRGREQYF.